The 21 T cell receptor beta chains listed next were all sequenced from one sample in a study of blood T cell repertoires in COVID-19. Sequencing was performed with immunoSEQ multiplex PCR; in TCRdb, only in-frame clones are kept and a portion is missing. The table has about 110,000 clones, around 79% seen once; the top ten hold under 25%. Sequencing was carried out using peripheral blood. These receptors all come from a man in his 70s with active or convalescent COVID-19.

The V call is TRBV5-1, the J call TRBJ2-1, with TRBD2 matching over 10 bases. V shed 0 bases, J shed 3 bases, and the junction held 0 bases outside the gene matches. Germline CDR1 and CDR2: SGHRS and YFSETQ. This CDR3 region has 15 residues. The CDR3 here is CASSLASGSYNEQFF. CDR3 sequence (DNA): TGCGCCAGCAGCTTGGCTAGCGGGAGCTACAATGAGCAGTTCTTC.

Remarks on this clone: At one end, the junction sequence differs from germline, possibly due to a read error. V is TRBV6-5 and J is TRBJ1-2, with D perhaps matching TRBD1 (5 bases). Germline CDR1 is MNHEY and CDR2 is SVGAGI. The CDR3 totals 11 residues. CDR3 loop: CAGRALYGYTF. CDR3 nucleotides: TGTGCCGGCAGGGCTCTCTATGGCTACACCTTC.

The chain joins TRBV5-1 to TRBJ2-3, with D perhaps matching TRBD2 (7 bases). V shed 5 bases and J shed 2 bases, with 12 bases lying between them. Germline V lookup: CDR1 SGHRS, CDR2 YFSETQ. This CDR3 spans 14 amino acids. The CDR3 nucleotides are TGCGCCAGCAGAAGGGGGGGGACCACAGATACGCAGTATTTT. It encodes CASRRGGTTDTQYF.

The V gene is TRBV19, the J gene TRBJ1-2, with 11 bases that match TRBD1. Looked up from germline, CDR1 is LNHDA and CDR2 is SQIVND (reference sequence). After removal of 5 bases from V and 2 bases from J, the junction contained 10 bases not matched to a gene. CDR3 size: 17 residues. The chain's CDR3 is CASSPLGTGGANYGYTF. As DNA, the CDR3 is TGTGCCAGTAGTCCCCTTGGGACAGGGGGTGCCAACTATGGCTACACCTTC.

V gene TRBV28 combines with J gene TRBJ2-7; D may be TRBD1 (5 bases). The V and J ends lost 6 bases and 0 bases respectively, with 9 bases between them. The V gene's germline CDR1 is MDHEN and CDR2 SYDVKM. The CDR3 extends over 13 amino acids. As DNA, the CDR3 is TGTGCCAGCAGCGGACACTCCTCCTACGAGCAGTACTTC. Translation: CASSGHSSYEQYF. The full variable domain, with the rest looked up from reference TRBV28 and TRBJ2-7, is DVKVTQSSRYLVKRTGEKVFLECVQDMDHENMFWYRQDPGLGLRLIYFSYDVKMKEKGDIPEGYSVSREKKERFSLILESASTNQTSMYLCASSGHSSYEQYFGPGTRLTVT.

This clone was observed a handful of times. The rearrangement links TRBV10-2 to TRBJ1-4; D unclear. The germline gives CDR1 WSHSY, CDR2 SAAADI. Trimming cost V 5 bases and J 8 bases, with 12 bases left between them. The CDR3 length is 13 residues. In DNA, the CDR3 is TGCGCCAGCAGTCCGGGAGTCAAGGAAAAACTGTTTTTT. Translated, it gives CASSPGVKEKLFF.

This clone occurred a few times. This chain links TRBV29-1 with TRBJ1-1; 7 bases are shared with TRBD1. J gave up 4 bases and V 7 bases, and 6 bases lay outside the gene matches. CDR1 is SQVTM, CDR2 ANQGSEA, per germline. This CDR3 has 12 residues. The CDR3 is CSASDRVTEAFF. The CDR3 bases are TGCAGCGCTTCCGACAGGGTCACTGAAGCTTTCTTT.

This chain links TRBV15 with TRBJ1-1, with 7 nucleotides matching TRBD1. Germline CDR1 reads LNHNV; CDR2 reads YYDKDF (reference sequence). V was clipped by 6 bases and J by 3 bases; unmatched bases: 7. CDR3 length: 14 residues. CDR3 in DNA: TGTGCCACCAGGTCAGGGGGGAGGTACACTGAAGCTTTCTTT. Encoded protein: CATRSGGRYTEAFF.

CDR3 sequence reads: CASSRTSGASYNEQFF. CDR3 DNA: TGTGCCAGCAGCCGGACTAGCGGGGCCTCCTACAATGAGCAGTTCTTC. The rearrangement joins TRBV3-1 (or the pseudogene TRBV3-2) to TRBJ2-1, with 12 bases lining up with TRBD2. V was pared by 4 bases and J by 0 bases, with 1 base of the junction left unmatched. Germline V CDR1 and CDR2: LGHDT, YNNKEL (reference sequence). The length of the CDR3 is 16 residues.

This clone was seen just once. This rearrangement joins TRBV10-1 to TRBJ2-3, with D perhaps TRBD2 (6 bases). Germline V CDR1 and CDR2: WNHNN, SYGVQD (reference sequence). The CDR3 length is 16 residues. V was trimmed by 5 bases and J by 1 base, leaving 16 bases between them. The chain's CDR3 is CASSSGRTGGTDTQYF. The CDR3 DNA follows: TGCGCCAGCAGTTCTGGGAGGACGGGGGGCACAGATACGCAGTATTTT.

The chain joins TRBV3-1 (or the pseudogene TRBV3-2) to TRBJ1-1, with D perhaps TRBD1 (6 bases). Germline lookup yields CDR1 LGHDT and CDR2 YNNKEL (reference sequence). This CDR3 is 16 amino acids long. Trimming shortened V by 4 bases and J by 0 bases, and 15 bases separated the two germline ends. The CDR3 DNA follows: TGTGCCAGCAGCCCTATCCTCGGACAGATGAACACTGAAGCTTTCTTT. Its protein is CASSPILGQMNTEAFF.

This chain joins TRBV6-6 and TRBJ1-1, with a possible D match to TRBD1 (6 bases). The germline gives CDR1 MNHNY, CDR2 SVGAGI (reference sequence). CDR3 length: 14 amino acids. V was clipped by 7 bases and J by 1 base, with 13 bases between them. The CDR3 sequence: CASTGGGKNTEAFF. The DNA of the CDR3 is TGTGCCAGCACGGGCGGGGGCAAGAACACTGAAGCTTTCTTT.

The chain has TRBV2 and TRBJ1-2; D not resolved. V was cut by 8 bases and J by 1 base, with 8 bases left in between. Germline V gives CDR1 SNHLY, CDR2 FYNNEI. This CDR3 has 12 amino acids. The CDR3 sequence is CASRRFNYGYTF. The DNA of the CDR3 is TGTGCCAGCCGGAGGTTTAACTATGGCTACACCTTC. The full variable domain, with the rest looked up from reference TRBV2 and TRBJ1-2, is EPEVTQTPSHQVTQMGQEVILRCVPISNHLYFYWYRQILGQKVEFLVSFYNNEISEKSEIFDDQFSVERPDGSNFTLKIRSTKLEDSAMYFCASRRFNYGYTFGSGTRLTVV.

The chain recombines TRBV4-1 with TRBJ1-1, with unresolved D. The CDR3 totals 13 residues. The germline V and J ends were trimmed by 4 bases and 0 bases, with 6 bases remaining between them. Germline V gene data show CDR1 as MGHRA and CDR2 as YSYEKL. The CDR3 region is CASSPPMNTEAFF. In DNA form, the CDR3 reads TGCGCCAGCAGCCCCCCCATGAACACTGAAGCTTTCTTT.

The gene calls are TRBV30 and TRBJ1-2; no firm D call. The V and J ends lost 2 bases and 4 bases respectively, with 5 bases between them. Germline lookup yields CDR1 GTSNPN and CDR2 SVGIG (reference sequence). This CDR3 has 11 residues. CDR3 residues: CAWSLSYGYTF. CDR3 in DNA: TGTGCCTGGAGTCTCAGCTATGGCTACACCTTC.

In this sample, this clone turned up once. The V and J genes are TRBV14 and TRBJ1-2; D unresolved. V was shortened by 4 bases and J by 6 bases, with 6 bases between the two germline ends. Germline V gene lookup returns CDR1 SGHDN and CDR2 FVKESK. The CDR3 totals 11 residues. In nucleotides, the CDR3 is TGTGCCAGCAGCCGCTCGGATGGCTACACCTTC. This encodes CASSRSDGYTF.

The CDR3 DNA reads as TGTGCCAGCAGCTTATCCTCCTATCAGCCCCAGCATTTT. It encodes CASSLSSYQPQHF. The chain carries TRBV7-2 and TRBJ1-5; D is unclear. The CDR3 runs 13 residues. The germline gives CDR1 SGHTA, CDR2 FQGNSA. V was trimmed by 2 bases and J by 5 bases, leaving 7 bases between them.

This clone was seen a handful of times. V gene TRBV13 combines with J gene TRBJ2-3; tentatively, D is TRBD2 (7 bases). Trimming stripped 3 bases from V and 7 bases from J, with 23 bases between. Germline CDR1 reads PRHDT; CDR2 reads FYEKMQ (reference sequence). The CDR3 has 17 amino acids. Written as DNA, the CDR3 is TGTGCCAGCAGCTTCTTTTGGTCGTGGGGGGGCAGGTATACGCAGTATTTT. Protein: CASSFFWSWGGRYTQYF.

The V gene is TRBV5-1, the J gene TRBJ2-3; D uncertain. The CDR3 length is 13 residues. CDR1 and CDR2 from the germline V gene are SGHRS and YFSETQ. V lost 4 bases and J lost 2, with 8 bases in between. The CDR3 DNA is TGCGCCAGCAGCGCCCAACACACAGATACGCAGTATTTT. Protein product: CASSAQHTDTQYF.

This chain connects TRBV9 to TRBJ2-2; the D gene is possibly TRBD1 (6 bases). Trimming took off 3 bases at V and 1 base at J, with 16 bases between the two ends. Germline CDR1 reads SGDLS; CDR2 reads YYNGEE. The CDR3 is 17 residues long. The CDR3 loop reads CASSARGGLGNTGELFF. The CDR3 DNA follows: TGTGCCAGCAGCGCCAGAGGGGGATTGGGGAACACCGGGGAGCTGTTTTTT.

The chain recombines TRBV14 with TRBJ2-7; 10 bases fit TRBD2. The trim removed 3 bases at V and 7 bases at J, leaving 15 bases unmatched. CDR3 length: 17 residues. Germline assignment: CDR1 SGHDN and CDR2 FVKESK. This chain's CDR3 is CASSQPGTSALVPEQYF. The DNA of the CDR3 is TGTGCCAGCAGCCAGCCCGGGACTAGCGCCCTAGTACCTGAGCAGTACTTC.